These 21 T cell receptor beta chains came from one sample sequenced in a study of OX40 agonist ivuxolimab in advanced cancers. The data were produced by immunoSEQ multiplex PCR, yet TCRdb's version contains in-frame clones alone and is incomplete. The repertoire consists of roughly 70,000 clones, with more than 70% occurring once and the leading ten covering around 6.9%. Here the sequenced sample was CD4+ or CD8+ T cells sorted from blood, taken in a trial of the OX40 agonist ivuxolimab. These receptors were collected from an adult with an advanced solid tumor such as melanoma, head and neck, liver or kidney cancer.

V gene TRBV30 combines with J gene TRBJ2-5, with D perhaps TRBD1 (6 bases). The J call may be in error: the DNA end matches TRBJ2-7 better. Germline V CDR1 and CDR2: GTSNPN, SVGIG (reference sequence). The CDR3 is 15 amino acids. The CDR3 protein is CAWSVREGGGYEQYF. DNA for the CDR3: TGTGCCTGGAGTGTACGGGAAGGGGGTGGCTACGAGCAGTACTTC.

This chain links TRBV2 with TRBJ1-3; D is unclear. The ends were cut back, 4 bases at V and 1 base at J, with 8 bases in the middle. Looked up from germline, CDR1 is SNHLY and CDR2 is FYNNEI. This CDR3 has 14 residues. The CDR3 region has the DNA TGTGCCAGCAGTGCCCGTTCATCTGGAAACACCATATATTTT. Protein sequence: CASSARSSGNTIYF.

In regard to this clone: Other DNA sequences in this sample translate to the same CDR3. This chain connects TRBV4-3 to TRBJ1-2, with no clear D. The germline gives CDR1 LGHNA, CDR2 YSLEER. The CDR3 is 14 amino acids. V dropped 0 bases and J dropped 3 bases, with 8 bases sitting between them. The CDR3 protein is CASSQEPGDYGYTF. CDR3 DNA sequence: TGCGCCAGCAGCCAAGAGCCAGGCGACTATGGCTACACCTTC.

V and J are TRBV5-1 and TRBJ1-4; D is undetermined. Trimming removed 5 bases from V and 5 bases from J, with 16 bases in between. The CDR3 runs 15 residues. Germline V gives CDR1 SGHRS, CDR2 YFSETQ. CDR3 loop: CASRVRPESNEKLFF. The CDR3 DNA reads as TGCGCCAGCAGAGTGCGCCCCGAGTCAAATGAAAAACTGTTTTTT.

V gene TRBV4-1 combines with J gene TRBJ2-1; 7 bases are shared with TRBD1. CDR1 and CDR2 (germline): MGHRA, YSYEKL. V lost 0 bases to trimming and J lost 0 bases; unmatched junction nucleotides: 8. The CDR3 consists of 18 residues. The CDR3 coding sequence is TGCGCCAGCAGCCAAGATTGGAGAGACAGGGACTCCTACAATGAGCAGTTCTTC. Its protein is CASSQDWRDRDSYNEQFF.

V is TRBV9 and J is TRBJ2-3; 10 bases agree with TRBD2. CDR1 is SGDLS, CDR2 YYNGEE, per germline. CDR3 length: 15 amino acids. V lost 1 base to trimming and J lost 7 bases; unmatched junction nucleotides: 6. CDR3 sequence: CASSVMSGRENTQYF. For the CDR3, the DNA is TGTGCCAGCAGCGTAATGAGCGGGAGGGAAAATACGCAGTATTTT.

The rearrangement joins TRBV30 to TRBJ1-1; no firm D call. This CDR3 region has 14 residues. The germline gives CDR1 GTSNPN, CDR2 SVGIG (reference sequence). The ends were cut back, 2 bases at V and 4 bases at J, with 14 bases in the middle. Here the CDR3 reads CAWSRYLGATEAFF. The CDR3 coding sequence is TGTGCCTGGAGTAGGTATCTGGGAGCCACTGAAGCTTTCTTT.

V is TRBV7-2 and J is TRBJ2-1; D may match TRBD1 or TRBD2 (6 bases each). The CDR3 length is 18 residues. Germline V gives CDR1 SGHTA, CDR2 FQGNSA. The V and J ends lost 1 base and 7 bases respectively, with 23 bases between them. CDR3: CASSLVALRTGRWNEQFF. CDR3 nucleotide sequence: TGTGCCAGCAGCTTAGTGGCCCTGAGAACAGGGAGGTGGAATGAGCAGTTCTTC. The full variable domain, in which reference TRBV7-2 and TRBJ2-1 provide the parts outside the CDR3, is GAGVSQSPSNKVTEKGKDVELRCDPISGHTALYWYRQSLGQGLEFLIYFQGNSAPDKSGLPSDRFSAERTGGSVSTLTIQRTQQEDSAVYLCASSLVALRTGRWNEQFFGPGTRLTVL.

This chain uses TRBV6-5 with TRBJ1-1; D remains ambiguous. Germline V gene data show CDR1 as MNHEY and CDR2 as SVGAGI. CDR3 length: 11 residues. Between the trimmed V and J ends, which lost 7 bases and 7 bases, there was a span of 10 bases. This CDR3 is CASNLQIEAFF. The CDR3 nucleotides read TGTGCCAGCAACTTACAGATTGAAGCTTTCTTT.

The genes are TRBV6-5 and TRBJ1-1, with 8 bases matching TRBD1. The CDR3 is 15 amino acids. Trimming cost V 4 bases and J 7 bases; bases outside gene matches: 11. Germline V gene data show CDR1 as MNHEY and CDR2 as SVGAGI. CDR3 DNA sequence: TGTGCCAGCAGTTTCCTGACAGGGGAGAATAATGAAGCTTTCTTT. This translates into CASSFLTGENNEAFF.

In DNA form, the CDR3 reads TGCAGCGCGGAGGACTCCCCCTACGAGCAGTACTTC. Translating gives CSAEDSPYEQYF. This rearrangement joins TRBV29-1 to TRBJ2-7; TRBD2 is a possible D gene (5 bases). Germline values: CDR1 SQVTM, CDR2 ANQGSEA. The CDR3 runs 12 residues. Trimming shortened V by 7 bases and J by 2 bases, and 12 bases separated the two germline ends.

The V and J genes are TRBV4-1 and TRBJ2-3, with D hard to call. Between the trimmed V and J ends, which lost 0 bases and 5 bases, there was a span of 12 bases. The length of the CDR3 is 15 residues. CDR1 is MGHRA, CDR2 YSYEKL, per germline. CDR3: CASSQEERYGDTQYF. The DNA for the CDR3 is TGCGCCAGCAGCCAAGAAGAGAGGTATGGAGATACGCAGTATTTT.

The J gene is TRBJ2-3, the V gene TRBV7-2; tentatively, D is TRBD2 (6 bases). CDR1 is SGHTA, CDR2 FQGNSA, per germline. Trimming pared 3 bases from V and 1 base from J, leaving 14 bases between. The CDR3 is 16 residues long. Here the CDR3 DNA reads TGTGCCAGCAGCTTTCTCACTAGCCAGGGCACAGATACGCAGTATTTT. Amino acid sequence: CASSFLTSQGTDTQYF.

The chain uses TRBV5-6 and TRBJ1-1; TRBD1 agrees at 10 bases. Trimming took 1 base from V and 0 from J; bases not matched to a gene: 3. CDR3 size: 16 residues. Germline CDR1 is SGHDT and CDR2 is YYEEEE. The chain's CDR3 is CASSLRTGGLNTEAFF. The CDR3 DNA is TGTGCCAGCAGCTTGAGGACAGGGGGACTGAACACTGAAGCTTTCTTT.

Concerning this clone itself: Just one base apart from a much larger clone, this may be a read error. The chain is built from TRBV13 and TRBJ2-7, with D possibly being TRBD2 (6 bases). V was pared by 3 bases and J by 3 bases, with 6 bases between. The CDR3 consists of 12 residues. Germline CDR1 PRHDT, CDR2 FYEKMQ (reference sequence). CDR3 in amino acids: CASSFSGYEQYF. Written as DNA, the CDR3 is TGTGCCAGCAGCTTTAGCGGCTACGAGCAGTACTTC.

The chain links TRBV10-1 to TRBJ1-1, with D uncertain. The germline gives CDR1 WNHNN, CDR2 SYGVQD (reference sequence). The CDR3 spans 12 residues. V lost 4 bases and J 1 base, leaving 4 bases between the germline ends. This CDR3 reads CASSVGNTEAFF. The DNA of the CDR3 is TGCGCCAGCAGTGTGGGGAACACTGAAGCTTTCTTT.

The chain employs TRBV7-2 and TRBJ2-1; D perhaps matches TRBD2 (6 bases). Germline CDR1 reads SGHTA; CDR2 reads FQGNSA. V lost 2 bases and J 0 bases, leaving 14 bases between the germline ends. The CDR3 is 17 residues long. CDR3 DNA sequence: TGTGCCAGCAGCTTACTAGGTCTAGCGAGCTCCTACAATGAGCAGTTCTTC. It translates to CASSLLGLASSYNEQFF.

V gene TRBV7-2 combines with J gene TRBJ2-7, with D hard to call. V was trimmed by 3 bases and J by 3 bases, leaving 9 bases between them. This CDR3 is 13 amino acids long. Looked up from germline, CDR1 is SGHTA and CDR2 is FQGNSA. The CDR3 region has the DNA TGTGCCAGCAGCTTTTCGGAGTACTACGAGCAGTACTTC. Translating it yields CASSFSEYYEQYF.

V gene TRBV5-6 combines with J gene TRBJ1-1; D might be TRBD1 (5 bases). CDR1 SGHDT and CDR2 YYEEEE come from the germline V gene. This CDR3 is 14 amino acids long. V shed 1 base and J shed 4 bases, with 11 bases lying between them. The CDR3, as DNA: TGTGCCAGCAGCTTGAAGGGGTGGTTCACTGAAGCTTTCTTT. Translated, it gives CASSLKGWFTEAFF. Full variable domain (remainder filled in from reference TRBV5-6 and TRBJ1-1): DAGVTQSPTHLIKTRGQQVTLRCSPKSGHDTVSWYQQALGQGPQFIFQYYEEEERQRGNFPDRFSGHQFPNYSSELNVNALLLGDSALYLCASSLKGWFTEAFFGQGTRLTVV.

DNA of the CDR3: TGTGCCAGCAGTTTGTCCTTCGCCGGGGCCGTGGAGACCCAGTACTTC. Translated: CASSLSFAGAVETQYF. The chain carries TRBV27 and TRBJ2-5; D tentatively reads TRBD1 or TRBD2 (5 bases each). This CDR3 spans 16 amino acids. With 3 bases removed from V and 5 bases from J, the gap between germline ends came to 19 bases. Germline V gene sequence: CDR1 MNHEY, CDR2 SMNVEV (reference sequence).

The genes are TRBV4-3 and TRBJ2-5, with D perhaps matching TRBD1 (5 bases). Germline CDR1 is LGHNA and CDR2 is YSLEER. With 3 bases removed from V and 5 bases from J, the gap between germline ends came to 16 bases. This CDR3 region has 15 residues. The CDR3 DNA follows: TGCGCCAGCAGCCAGACAGTTAGCAGTGGGGAGACCCAGTACTTC. This encodes CASSQTVSSGETQYF.